Shown below are 30 T cell receptor beta chains from a single sample sequenced in a study of T cell responses to AZD1222 COVID-19 vaccine (dated by TCRdb to about 2021). The library was built by means of the immunoSEQ multiplex PCR assay. Drawn from immuneACCESS, this table holds only the in-frame rearrangements with V and J called that TCRdb kept. Clones are partly lost; checked studies trace under half to an unresolved V gene and leave the rest unexplained. Present in this sample are around 150,000 clones, just under 95% of which were seen just once. The ten largest clones add up to approximately 6.5% of the sample. The sample's time point label is to be understood as: about 28 days (+/-7) after the second vaccine dose. Sequences were derived from peripheral blood, sampled 28 days after the second AZD1222 dose. These receptors all come from an adult who received the AZD1222 COVID-19 vaccine.

V is TRBV6-5 and J is TRBJ2-1; the D call may be TRBD1 or TRBD2 (5 bases each). Trimming shortened V by 3 bases and J by 0 bases, and 9 bases separated the two germline ends. Germline lookup yields CDR1 MNHEY and CDR2 SVGAGI. CDR3 length equals 15 residues. The CDR3 region is CASSYSGPSYNEQFF. CDR3 DNA: TGTGCCAGCAGTTATTCGGGGCCCTCCTACAATGAGCAGTTCTTC.

This chain uses TRBV18 with TRBJ1-1; D unclear. The CDR3 extends over 12 amino acids. The germline CDR1 and CDR2 sequences are KGHSH and LQKENI. V lost 5 bases and J lost 3, with 7 bases in between. CDR3 sequence reads: CASSSGYTEAFF. DNA of the CDR3: TGTGCCAGCTCATCTGGCTACACTGAAGCTTTCTTT.

The V call is TRBV11-2, the J call TRBJ1-3; D not certain. Per germline, CDR1 SGHAT and CDR2 FQNNGV. The CDR3 consists of 17 residues. The V gene lost 0 bases and the J gene lost 8 bases, with 20 bases spanning the gap. CDR3 sequence (DNA): TGTGCCAGCAGCTTAGATCTCCAAGAGTACGCTCTGGACACCATATATTTT. It is translated as CASSLDLQEYALDTIYF.

This chain uses TRBV5-6 with TRBJ2-3; the D is unclear. The CDR3 has 15 amino acids. Germline CDR1 reads SGHDT; CDR2 reads YYEEEE. The V gene lost 4 bases and the J gene lost 4 bases, with 16 bases spanning the gap. The CDR3 loop is CASSQAISLADTQYF. DNA of the CDR3: TGTGCCAGCAGCCAGGCCATTTCTCTGGCAGATACGCAGTATTTT.

The V and J genes are TRBV30 and TRBJ1-6, with unresolved D. The V gene's germline CDR1 is GTSNPN and CDR2 SVGIG (reference sequence). V was cut by 3 bases and J by 7 bases, with 10 bases left in between. The CDR3 runs to 13 residues. CDR3 DNA sequence: TGTGCCTGGAGCGAGGTTTTGAATTCACCCCTCCACTTT. Translating gives CAWSEVLNSPLHF.

V gene TRBV2 combines with J gene TRBJ1-2; no firm D call. Germline V CDR1 and CDR2: SNHLY, FYNNEI. Deletions cut 6 bases from V and 6 bases from J, with 8 bases between. CDR3 length: 11 residues. The chain's CDR3 is CASSYHNGYTF. Here the CDR3 DNA reads TGTGCCAGCAGCTACCATAATGGCTACACCTTC.

This clone was seen just once. The genes are TRBV19 and TRBJ2-3; weak D call: TRBD2 (6 bases). Germline CDR1 LNHDA, CDR2 SQIVND (reference sequence). Trimming stripped 4 bases from V and 6 bases from J, with 20 bases between. This CDR3 has 16 amino acids. The CDR3 loop reads CASSRNGGSHTDTQYF. CDR3 coding DNA: TGTGCCAGTAGTAGAAACGGGGGTTCACACACGGATACGCAGTATTTT.

The J gene is TRBJ1-6, the V gene TRBV3-1 (or the pseudogene TRBV3-2), with D tentatively TRBD1 (6 bases). With 1 base removed from V and 7 bases from J, the gap between germline ends came to 11 bases. Germline V gives CDR1 LGHDT, CDR2 YNNKEL (reference sequence). This CDR3 spans 15 amino acids. This CDR3 is CASSQAGTNNSPLHF. For the CDR3, the DNA is TGTGCCAGCAGCCAAGCCGGGACAAACAATTCACCCCTCCACTTT.

This clone was seen only once. J is TRBJ1-1 and V is TRBV27; D is perhaps TRBD1 (5 bases). The CDR3 runs 16 residues. Trimming removed 2 bases at V and 7 bases at J, with 20 bases between. Per germline, CDR1 MNHEY and CDR2 SMNVEV (reference sequence). CDR3 coding DNA: TGTGCCAGCAGTTTAGGGCGGGGACTCTTAAGAAGTGAAGCTTTCTTT. Translation: CASSLGRGLLRSEAFF.

This chain joins TRBV9 and TRBJ2-3; 10 bases are a match to TRBD2. The germline V gene has CDR1 SGDLS and CDR2 YYNGEE. Trimming took 2 bases from V and 4 from J; bases not matched to a gene: 7. The CDR3 totals 16 residues. In DNA, the CDR3 is TGTGCCAGCAGCGTGTTAGCGGGGGGTGGAGCAGATACGCAGTATTTT. As protein: CASSVLAGGGADTQYF.

The chain recombines TRBV5-1 with TRBJ2-3; D may be TRBD1 (6 bases). Deletions cut 4 bases from V and 1 base from J, with 13 bases between. This CDR3 contains 15 residues. Germline CDR1 and CDR2: SGHRS and YFSETQ. The CDR3 sequence is CASSRADSGTDTQYF. CDR3 bases: TGCGCCAGCAGCCGTGCGGACAGCGGCACAGATACGCAGTATTTT.

This chain connects TRBV27 to TRBJ2-7; D not resolved. Germline V gives CDR1 MNHEY, CDR2 SMNVEV (reference sequence). With 0 bases removed from V and 3 bases from J, the gap between germline ends came to 6 bases. This CDR3 spans 13 amino acids. DNA for the CDR3: TGTGCCAGCAGTTTATCCATAGGCTACGAGCAGTACTTC. It specifies CASSLSIGYEQYF.

This clone was observed a single time. V gene TRBV13 combines with J gene TRBJ2-7, with TRBD1 identical over 7 bases. J gave up 1 base and V 9 bases, and 6 bases lay outside the gene matches. The CDR3 is 13 residues long. CDR1 is PRHDT and CDR2 is FYEKMQ in the germline V gene (reference sequence). The CDR3 sequence is CASTTGTSYEQYF. The CDR3 DNA follows: TGTGCCAGTACGACAGGGACATCCTACGAGCAGTACTTC.

The chain recombines TRBV7-2 with TRBJ1-1, with 9 bases lining up with TRBD1. CDR1 and CDR2 from the germline V gene are SGHTA and FQGNSA. Trimming took 5 bases from V and 4 from J; bases not matched to a gene: 2. The length of the CDR3 is 13 residues. CDR3 protein: CASSLTGGTEAFF. DNA for the CDR3: TGTGCCAGCAGCCTGACAGGGGGCACTGAAGCTTTCTTT.

The chain uses TRBV9 and TRBJ2-1; 9 bases agree with TRBD2. Germline trimming cut 2 bases from V and 10 bases from J; bases unmatched to any gene: 16. The CDR3 length is 17 residues. CDR1 SGDLS and CDR2 YYNGEE come from the germline V gene. Here the CDR3 reads CASSVRPGTSSSREQFF. In nucleotides, the CDR3 is TGTGCCAGCAGCGTTAGACCCGGGACTAGCTCCTCACGCGAGCAGTTCTTC.

This chain joins TRBV30 and TRBJ1-2; no firm D call. The V end was cut by 3 bases, the J end by 5 bases, with 13 bases between. The CDR3 extends over 13 amino acids. From germline, CDR1 is GTSNPN and CDR2 SVGIG (reference sequence). The CDR3 bases are TGTGCCTGGAGAATTATTGGGGTATATGGCTACACCTTC. Amino acid sequence: CAWRIIGVYGYTF.

The chain has TRBV18 and TRBJ1-5; possible D gene TRBD1, 6 bases. Germline V gives CDR1 KGHSH, CDR2 LQKENI. The ends were cut back, 4 bases at V and 0 bases at J, with 10 bases in the middle. The CDR3 sequence is 15 residues long. CDR3 residues: CASSRNRDSNQPQHF. In DNA, the CDR3 is TGTGCCAGCTCACGAAACAGGGATAGCAATCAGCCCCAGCATTTT.

This chain links TRBV29-1 with TRBJ2-1, with 7 nucleotides matching TRBD2. Germline lookup yields CDR1 SQVTM and CDR2 ANQGSEA. This CDR3 spans 15 amino acids. J gave up 0 bases and V 5 bases, and 7 bases lay outside the gene matches. The CDR3 protein is CSVLGGYSSYNEQFF. In DNA form, the CDR3 reads TGCAGCGTTTTGGGAGGGTATAGCTCCTACAATGAGCAGTTCTTC.

This clone was seen only a few times. The CDR3 reads CASSVRSQGNTEAFF. The CDR3 nucleotides read TGCGCCAGCAGCGTCCGATCACAGGGGAACACTGAAGCTTTCTTT. The chain joins TRBV4-1 to TRBJ1-1; TRBD1 is a possible D gene (6 bases). The germline gives CDR1 MGHRA, CDR2 YSYEKL. The germline V and J ends were trimmed by 5 bases and 1 base, with 14 bases remaining between them. This CDR3 is 15 amino acids long.

The genes are TRBV7-2 and TRBJ1-2; no firm D call. Trimming removed 7 bases from V and 2 bases from J, with 14 bases in between. The CDR3 has 14 amino acids. The germline V gene encodes CDR1 SGHTA and CDR2 FQGNSA. CDR3 in amino acids: CASTYVTGNYGYTF. The CDR3 DNA follows: TGTGCCAGCACCTACGTTACGGGGAACTATGGCTACACCTTC. The complete variable domain, with remaining parts taken from reference TRBV7-2 and TRBJ1-2, reads GAGVSQSPSNKVTEKGKDVELRCDPISGHTALYWYRQSLGQGLEFLIYFQGNSAPDKSGLPSDRFSAERTGGSVSTLTIQRTQQEDSAVYLCASTYVTGNYGYTFGSGTRLTVV.

The CDR3 is CASSQDRATNYGYTF. The CDR3 nucleotides are TGCGCCAGCAGCCAAGATCGGGCCACGAACTATGGCTACACCTTC. V is TRBV4-1 and J is TRBJ1-2; D is uncertain. Germline V gene sequence: CDR1 MGHRA, CDR2 YSYEKL. The V gene lost 0 bases and the J gene lost 2 bases, with 10 bases spanning the gap. CDR3 length: 15 amino acids.

The chain uses TRBV12-3 or TRBV12-4 and TRBJ1-2; D may be TRBD1 (6 bases). The CDR3 covers 12 residues. V was pared by 6 bases and J by 6 bases, with 11 bases between. The CDR3 DNA reads TGTGCCAGCAGAGCCCACAGGGATGGCTACACCTTC. Residues: CASRAHRDGYTF.

The CDR3 loop is CASSYSKSHQPQHF. In nucleotides, the CDR3 is TGTGCCAGCAGTTACTCGAAATCTCATCAGCCCCAGCATTTT. This chain connects TRBV6-2 or TRBV6-3 to TRBJ1-5; unclear D gene. This CDR3 is built from 14 residues. Trimming removed 0 bases at V and 5 bases at J, with 8 bases between. Germline CDR1 is MNHEY and CDR2 is SVGEGT.

This chain links TRBV12-3 or TRBV12-4 with TRBJ1-6, with a possible D match to TRBD1 (6 bases). V gave up 3 bases and J gave up 9 bases, with 9 bases separating them. This CDR3 spans 13 amino acids. The CDR3 bases are TGTGCCAGCAGTTTTCTCAGGGGTTCACCCCTCCACTTT. Protein product: CASSFLRGSPLHF.

This clone was seen a single time. This rearrangement joins TRBV2 to TRBJ1-6; D is unclear. Trimming stripped 5 bases from V and 16 bases from J, with 15 bases between. The CDR3 length is 12 residues. Per the germline V gene, CDR1 is SNHLY and CDR2 is FYNNEI. CDR3 loop: CASSQPFGPLHF. The DNA for the CDR3 is TGTGCCAGCAGTCAGCCATTCGGCCCACTCCACTTT.

The chain employs TRBV7-8 and TRBJ2-1; tentative D call: TRBD1 (6 bases). Germline V gene sequence: CDR1 SGHVS, CDR2 FQNEAQ. V lost 5 bases and J lost 5, with 19 bases in between. This CDR3 has 16 residues. CDR3 nucleotides: TGTGCCAGCAGCCGCCCGGAGGACAGCGACCACAATGAGCAGTTCTTC. It encodes CASSRPEDSDHNEQFF.

The chain recombines TRBV6-5 with TRBJ2-3, with 7 bases aligning to TRBD2. V dropped 2 bases and J dropped 4; count of bases not matched to a gene: 6. The V gene's germline CDR1 is MNHEY and CDR2 SVGAGI. The CDR3 spans 15 residues. The CDR3 nucleotides are TGTGCCAGCAGTTACCCAGCGGGGTTTCCAGATACGCAGTATTTT. This gives the protein CASSYPAGFPDTQYF.

The chain joins TRBV5-1 to TRBJ1-4; D is perhaps TRBD1 (5 bases). CDR1 and CDR2 (germline): SGHRS, YFSETQ. This CDR3 has 14 residues. The V gene lost 4 bases and the J gene lost 5 bases, with 12 bases spanning the gap. CDR3 sequence reads: CASSLGTVNEKLFF. CDR3 sequence (DNA): TGCGCCAGCAGCCTTGGGACGGTAAATGAAAAACTGTTTTTT.

The V gene is TRBV7-9, the J gene TRBJ2-5; D is uncertain. From germline, CDR1 is SEHNR and CDR2 FQNEAQ (reference sequence). CDR3 length equals 13 residues. The V gene lost 5 bases and the J gene lost 2 bases, with 9 bases spanning the gap. The CDR3 spells CASSPRAQETQYF. The CDR3 DNA is TGTGCCAGCAGCCCCCGCGCTCAAGAGACCCAGTACTTC.

The V call is TRBV4-1, the J call TRBJ2-1, with 9 bases aligning to TRBD1. The germline CDR1 and CDR2 sequences are MGHRA and YSYEKL. The CDR3 contains 20 residues. J gave up 0 bases and V 0 bases, and 12 bases lay outside the gene matches. CDR3 in amino acids: CASSQDPELDRGLSYNEQFF. CDR3 bases: TGCGCCAGCAGCCAAGATCCTGAACTGGACAGGGGACTCTCCTACAATGAGCAGTTCTTC.